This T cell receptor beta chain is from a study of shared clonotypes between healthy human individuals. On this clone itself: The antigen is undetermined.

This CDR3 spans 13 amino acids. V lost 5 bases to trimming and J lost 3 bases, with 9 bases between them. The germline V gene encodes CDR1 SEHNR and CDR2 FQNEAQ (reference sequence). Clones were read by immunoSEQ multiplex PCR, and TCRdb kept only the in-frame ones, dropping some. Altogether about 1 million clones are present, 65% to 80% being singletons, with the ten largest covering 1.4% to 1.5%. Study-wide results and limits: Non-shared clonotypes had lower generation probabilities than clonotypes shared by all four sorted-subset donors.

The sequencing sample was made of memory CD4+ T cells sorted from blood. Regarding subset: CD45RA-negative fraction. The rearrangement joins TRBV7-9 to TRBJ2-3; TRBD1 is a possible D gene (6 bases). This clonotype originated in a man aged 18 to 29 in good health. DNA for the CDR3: TGTGCCAGCAGCCTAGGACAGACAGATACGCAGTATTTT. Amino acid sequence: CASSLGQTDTQYF.